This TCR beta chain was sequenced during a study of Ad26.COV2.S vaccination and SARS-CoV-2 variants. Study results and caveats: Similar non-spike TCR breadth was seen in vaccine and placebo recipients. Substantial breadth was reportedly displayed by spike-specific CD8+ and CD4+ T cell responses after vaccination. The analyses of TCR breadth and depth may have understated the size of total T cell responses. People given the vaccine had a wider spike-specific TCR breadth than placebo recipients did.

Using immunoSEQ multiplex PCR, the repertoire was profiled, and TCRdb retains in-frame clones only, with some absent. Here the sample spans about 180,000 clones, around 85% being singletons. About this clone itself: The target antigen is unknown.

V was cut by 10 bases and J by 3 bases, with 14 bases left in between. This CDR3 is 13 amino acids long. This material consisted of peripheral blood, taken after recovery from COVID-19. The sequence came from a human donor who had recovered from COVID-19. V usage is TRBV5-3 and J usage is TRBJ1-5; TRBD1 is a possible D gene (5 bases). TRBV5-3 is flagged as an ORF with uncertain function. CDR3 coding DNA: TGTGCCTGTAAGGGGCCTTTCAATCAGCCCCAGCATTTT. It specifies CACKGPFNQPQHF.